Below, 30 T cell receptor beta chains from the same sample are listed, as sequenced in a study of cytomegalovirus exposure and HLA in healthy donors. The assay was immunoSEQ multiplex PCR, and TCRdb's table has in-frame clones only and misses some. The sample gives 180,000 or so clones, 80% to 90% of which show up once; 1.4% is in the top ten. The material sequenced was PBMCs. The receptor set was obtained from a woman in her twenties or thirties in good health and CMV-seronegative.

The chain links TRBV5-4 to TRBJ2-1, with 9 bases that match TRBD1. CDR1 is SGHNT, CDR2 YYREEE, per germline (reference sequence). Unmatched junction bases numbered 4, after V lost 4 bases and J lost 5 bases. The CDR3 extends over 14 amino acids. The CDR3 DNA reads TGTGCCAGCAGCGCACAGGGGGCGGACAATGAGCAGTTCTTC. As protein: CASSAQGADNEQFF.

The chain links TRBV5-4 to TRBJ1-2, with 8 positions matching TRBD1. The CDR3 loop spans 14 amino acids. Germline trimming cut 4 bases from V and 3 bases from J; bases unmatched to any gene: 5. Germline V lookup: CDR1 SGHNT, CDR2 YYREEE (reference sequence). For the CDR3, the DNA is TGTGCCAGCAGCCCGGGACAGGCGCACTATGGCTACACCTTC. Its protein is CASSPGQAHYGYTF.

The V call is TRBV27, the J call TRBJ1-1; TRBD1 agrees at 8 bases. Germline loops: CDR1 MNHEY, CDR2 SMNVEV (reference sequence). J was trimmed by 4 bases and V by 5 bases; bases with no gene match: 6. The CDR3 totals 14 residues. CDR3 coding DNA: TGTGCCAGCAGTCCCATAACAGGGGGCACTGAAGCTTTCTTT. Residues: CASSPITGGTEAFF.

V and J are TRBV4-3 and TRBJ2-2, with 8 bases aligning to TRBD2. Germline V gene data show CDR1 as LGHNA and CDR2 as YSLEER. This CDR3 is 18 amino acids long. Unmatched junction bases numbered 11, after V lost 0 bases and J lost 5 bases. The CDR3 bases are TGCGCCAGCAGCCAAGAAAGCGCGGGGGGCTTTCGAACCGGGGAGCTGTTTTTT. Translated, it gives CASSQESAGGFRTGELFF.

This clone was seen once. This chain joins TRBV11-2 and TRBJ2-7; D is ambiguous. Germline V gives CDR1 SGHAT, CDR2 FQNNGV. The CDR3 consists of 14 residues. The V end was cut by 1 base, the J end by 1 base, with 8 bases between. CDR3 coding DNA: TGTGCCAGCAGCTTAGTCGGCGGTTCCTACGAGCAGTACTTC. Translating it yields CASSLVGGSYEQYF.

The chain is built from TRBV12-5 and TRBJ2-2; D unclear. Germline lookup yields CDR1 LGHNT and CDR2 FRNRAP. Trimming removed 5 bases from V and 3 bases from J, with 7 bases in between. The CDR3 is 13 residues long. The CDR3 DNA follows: TGTGCTAGTGGTCCTCCTTACACCGGGGAGCTGTTTTTT. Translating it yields CASGPPYTGELFF.

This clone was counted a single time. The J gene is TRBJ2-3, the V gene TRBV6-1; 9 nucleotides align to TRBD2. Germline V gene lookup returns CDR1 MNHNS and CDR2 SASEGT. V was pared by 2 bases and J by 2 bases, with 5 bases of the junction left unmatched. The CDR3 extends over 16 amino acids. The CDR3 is CASSEFSGGYTDTQYF. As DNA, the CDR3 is TGTGCCAGCAGTGAATTCAGCGGGGGGTACACAGATACGCAGTATTTT.

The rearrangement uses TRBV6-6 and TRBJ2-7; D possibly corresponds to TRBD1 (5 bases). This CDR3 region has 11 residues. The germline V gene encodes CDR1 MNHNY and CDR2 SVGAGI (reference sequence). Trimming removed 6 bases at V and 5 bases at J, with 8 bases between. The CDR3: CASRTVNEQYF. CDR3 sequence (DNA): TGTGCCAGCAGGACAGTTAACGAGCAGTACTTC.

In DNA, the CDR3 is TGTGCCAGCAGCTACAGGGTTACTGAAGCTTTCTTT. Translating gives CASSYRVTEAFF. V gene TRBV5-6 combines with J gene TRBJ1-1, with D perhaps TRBD1 (6 bases). Trimming left V 3 bases short and J 5 bases short, with 8 bases between. The CDR3 runs to 12 residues. Germline CDR1 is SGHDT and CDR2 is YYEEEE.

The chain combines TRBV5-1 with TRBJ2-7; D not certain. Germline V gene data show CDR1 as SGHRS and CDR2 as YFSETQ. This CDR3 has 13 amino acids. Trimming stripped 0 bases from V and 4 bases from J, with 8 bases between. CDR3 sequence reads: CASSLDYSYEQYF. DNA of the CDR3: TGCGCCAGCAGCTTGGACTACTCATACGAGCAGTACTTC.

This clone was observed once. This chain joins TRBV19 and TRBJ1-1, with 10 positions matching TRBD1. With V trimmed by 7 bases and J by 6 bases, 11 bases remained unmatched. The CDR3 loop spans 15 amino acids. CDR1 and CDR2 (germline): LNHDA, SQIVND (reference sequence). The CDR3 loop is CASTIRTGGFAEAFF. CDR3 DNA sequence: TGTGCCAGTACCATTAGGACAGGGGGATTCGCTGAAGCTTTCTTT.

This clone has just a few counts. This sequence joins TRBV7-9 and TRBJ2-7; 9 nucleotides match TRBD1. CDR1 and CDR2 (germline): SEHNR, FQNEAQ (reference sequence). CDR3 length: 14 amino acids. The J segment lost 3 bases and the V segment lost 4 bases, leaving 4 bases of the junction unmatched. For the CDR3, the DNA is TGTGCCAGCAGCTCTCCGGGACAGGGCTACGAGCAGTACTTC. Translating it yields CASSSPGQGYEQYF.

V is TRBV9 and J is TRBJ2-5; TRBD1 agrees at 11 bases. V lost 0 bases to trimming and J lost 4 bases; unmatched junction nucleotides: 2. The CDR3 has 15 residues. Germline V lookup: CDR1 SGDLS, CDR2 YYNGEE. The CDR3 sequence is CASSVGGQGAETQYF. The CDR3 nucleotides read TGTGCCAGCAGCGTAGGAGGACAGGGGGCAGAGACCCAGTACTTC.

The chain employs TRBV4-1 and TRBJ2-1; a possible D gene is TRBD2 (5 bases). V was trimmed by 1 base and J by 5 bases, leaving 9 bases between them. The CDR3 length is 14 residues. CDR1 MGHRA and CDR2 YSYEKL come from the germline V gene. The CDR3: CASSQVSGNNEQFF. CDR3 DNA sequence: TGCGCCAGCAGCCAAGTTTCGGGGAACAATGAGCAGTTCTTC.

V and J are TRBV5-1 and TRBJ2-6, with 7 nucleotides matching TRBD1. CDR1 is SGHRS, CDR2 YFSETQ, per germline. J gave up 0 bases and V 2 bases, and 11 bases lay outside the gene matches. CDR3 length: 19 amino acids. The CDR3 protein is CASSFSTGIKDSGANVLTF. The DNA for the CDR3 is TGCGCCAGCAGCTTTTCGACAGGGATAAAGGACTCTGGGGCCAACGTCCTGACTTTC.

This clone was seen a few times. CDR3 region: CSVEDRTAYGYTF. CDR3 DNA sequence: TGCAGCGTTGAAGACCGGACAGCATATGGCTACACCTTC. The chain carries TRBV29-1 and TRBJ1-2; D may be TRBD1 (6 bases). The V and J ends lost 0 bases and 5 bases respectively, with 10 bases between them. CDR1 is SQVTM and CDR2 is ANQGSEA in the germline V gene. The CDR3 extends over 13 amino acids. Looking up the rest from reference TRBV29-1 and TRBJ1-2 gives the full variable domain: SAVISQKPSRDICQRGTSLTIQCQVDSQVTMMFWYRQQPGQSLTLIATANQGSEATYESGFVIDKFPISRPNLTFSTLTVSNMSPEDSSIYLCSVEDRTAYGYTFGSGTRLTVV.

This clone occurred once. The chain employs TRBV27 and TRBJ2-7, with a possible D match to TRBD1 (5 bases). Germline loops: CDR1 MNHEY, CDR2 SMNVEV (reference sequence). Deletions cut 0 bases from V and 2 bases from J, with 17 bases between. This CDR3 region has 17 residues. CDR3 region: CASSLSAGPLLAYEQYF. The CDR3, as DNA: TGTGCCAGCAGTTTATCCGCAGGGCCCCTTTTAGCCTACGAGCAGTACTTC.

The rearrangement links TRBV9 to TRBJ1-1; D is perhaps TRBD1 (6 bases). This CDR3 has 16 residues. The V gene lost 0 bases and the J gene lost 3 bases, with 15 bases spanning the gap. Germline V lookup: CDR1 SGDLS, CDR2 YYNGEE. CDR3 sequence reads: CASSVVELGADTEAFF. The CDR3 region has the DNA TGTGCCAGCAGCGTAGTAGAGTTGGGGGCGGACACTGAAGCTTTCTTT.

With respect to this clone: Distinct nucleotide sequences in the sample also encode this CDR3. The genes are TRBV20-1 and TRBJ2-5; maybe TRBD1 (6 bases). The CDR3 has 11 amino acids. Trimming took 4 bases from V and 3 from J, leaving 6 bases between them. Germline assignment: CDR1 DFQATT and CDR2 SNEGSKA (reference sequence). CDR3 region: CSATGEETQYF. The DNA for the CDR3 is TGCAGTGCTACAGGGGAAGAGACCCAGTACTTC.

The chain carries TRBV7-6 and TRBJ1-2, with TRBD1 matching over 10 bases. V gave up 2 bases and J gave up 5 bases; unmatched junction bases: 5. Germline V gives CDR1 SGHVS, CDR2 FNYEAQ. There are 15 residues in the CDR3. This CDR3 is CASSLSGQGLYGYTF. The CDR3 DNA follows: TGTGCCAGCAGCTTATCGGGACAGGGGTTGTATGGCTACACCTTC.

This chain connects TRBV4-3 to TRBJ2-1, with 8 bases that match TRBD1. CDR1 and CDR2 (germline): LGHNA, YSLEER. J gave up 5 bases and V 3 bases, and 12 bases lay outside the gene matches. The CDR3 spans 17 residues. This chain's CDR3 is CASSQGDRYFGNNEQFF. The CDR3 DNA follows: TGCGCCAGCAGCCAGGGGGACAGGTATTTTGGGAACAATGAGCAGTTCTTC.

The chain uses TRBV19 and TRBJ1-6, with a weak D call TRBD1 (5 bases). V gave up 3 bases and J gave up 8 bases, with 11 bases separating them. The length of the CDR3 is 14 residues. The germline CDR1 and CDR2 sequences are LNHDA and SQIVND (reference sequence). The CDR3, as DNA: TGTGCCAGTAGTATGTCAGGGTGGGATTCACCCCTCCACTTT. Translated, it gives CASSMSGWDSPLHF.

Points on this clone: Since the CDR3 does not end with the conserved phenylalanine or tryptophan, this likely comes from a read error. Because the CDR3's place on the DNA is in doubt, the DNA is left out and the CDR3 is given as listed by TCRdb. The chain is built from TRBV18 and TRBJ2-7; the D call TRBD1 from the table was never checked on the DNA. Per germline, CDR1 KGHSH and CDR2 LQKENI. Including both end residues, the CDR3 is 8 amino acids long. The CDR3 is CASSPDIM.

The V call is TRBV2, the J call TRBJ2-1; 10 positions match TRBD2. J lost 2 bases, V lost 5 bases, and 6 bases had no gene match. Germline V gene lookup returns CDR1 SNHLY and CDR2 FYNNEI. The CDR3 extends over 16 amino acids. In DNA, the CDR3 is TGTGCCAGCAGTAAGTTGCTAGCGGGGGCCTACAATGAGCAGTTCTTC. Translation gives CASSKLLAGAYNEQFF.

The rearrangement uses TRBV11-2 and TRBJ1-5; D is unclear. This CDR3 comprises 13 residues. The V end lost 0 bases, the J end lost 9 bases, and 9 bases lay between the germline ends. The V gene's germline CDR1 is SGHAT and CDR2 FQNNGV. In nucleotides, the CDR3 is TGTGCCAGCAGCTTAGATATTGGAGCGCCCCAGCATTTT. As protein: CASSLDIGAPQHF.

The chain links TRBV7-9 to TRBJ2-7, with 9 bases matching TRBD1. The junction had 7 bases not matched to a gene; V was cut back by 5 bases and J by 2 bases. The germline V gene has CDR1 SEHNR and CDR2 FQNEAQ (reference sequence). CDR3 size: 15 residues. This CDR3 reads CASSRPGTGTYEQYF. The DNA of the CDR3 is TGTGCCAGCAGCCGACCCGGGACAGGGACCTACGAGCAGTACTTC.

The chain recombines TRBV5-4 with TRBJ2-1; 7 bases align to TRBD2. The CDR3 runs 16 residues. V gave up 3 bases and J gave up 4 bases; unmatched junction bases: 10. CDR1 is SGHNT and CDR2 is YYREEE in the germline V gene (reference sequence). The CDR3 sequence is CASSWGDYPKYNEQFF. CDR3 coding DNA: TGTGCCAGCAGCTGGGGGGACTACCCCAAATACAATGAGCAGTTCTTC.

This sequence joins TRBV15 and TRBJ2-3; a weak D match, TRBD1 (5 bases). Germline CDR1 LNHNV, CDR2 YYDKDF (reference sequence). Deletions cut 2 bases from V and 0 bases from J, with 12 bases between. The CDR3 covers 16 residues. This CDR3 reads CATSRPFTGSTDTQYF. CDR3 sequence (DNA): TGTGCCACCAGCAGACCATTCACAGGTAGCACAGATACGCAGTATTTT.

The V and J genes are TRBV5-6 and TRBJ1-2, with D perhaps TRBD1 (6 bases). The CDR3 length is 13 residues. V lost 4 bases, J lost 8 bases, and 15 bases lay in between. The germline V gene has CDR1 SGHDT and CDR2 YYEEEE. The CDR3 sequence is CASSLQGQRGYTF. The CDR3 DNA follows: TGTGCCAGCAGCCTACAGGGCCAACGCGGCTACACCTTC.

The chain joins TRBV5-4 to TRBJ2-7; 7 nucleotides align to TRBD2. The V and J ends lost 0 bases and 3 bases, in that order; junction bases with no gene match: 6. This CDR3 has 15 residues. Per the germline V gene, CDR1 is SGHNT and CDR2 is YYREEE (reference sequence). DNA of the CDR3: TGTGCCAGCAGCTTGGGGAGCGGGGTATTCTACGAGCAGTACTTC. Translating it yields CASSLGSGVFYEQYF. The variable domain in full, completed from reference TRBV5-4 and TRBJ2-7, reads ETGVTQSPTHLIKTRGQQVTLRCSSQSGHNTVSWYQQALGQGPQFIFQYYREEENGRGNFPPRFSGLQFPNYSSELNVNALELDDSALYLCASSLGSGVFYEQYFGPGTRLTVT.